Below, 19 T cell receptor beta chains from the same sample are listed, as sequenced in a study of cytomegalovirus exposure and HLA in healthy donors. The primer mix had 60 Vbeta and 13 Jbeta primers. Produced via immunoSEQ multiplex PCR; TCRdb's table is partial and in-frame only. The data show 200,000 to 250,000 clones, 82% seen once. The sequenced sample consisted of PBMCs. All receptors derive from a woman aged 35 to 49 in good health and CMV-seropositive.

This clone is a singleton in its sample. The CDR3 coding sequence is TGCGCCAGCAGCCACCAAGCGGGAGGGCCGTTCGAGCAGTACTTC. Residues: CASSHQAGGPFEQYF. The J gene is TRBJ2-7, the V gene TRBV4-1, with TRBD2 matching 10 bases. The CDR3 runs 15 residues. Germline V gene lookup returns CDR1 MGHRA and CDR2 YSYEKL. V was pared by 3 bases and J by 6 bases, with 8 bases of the junction left unmatched.

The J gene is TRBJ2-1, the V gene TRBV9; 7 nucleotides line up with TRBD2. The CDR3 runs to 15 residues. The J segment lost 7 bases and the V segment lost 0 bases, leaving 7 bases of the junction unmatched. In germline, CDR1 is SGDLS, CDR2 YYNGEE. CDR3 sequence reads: CASSVVAGARNEQFF. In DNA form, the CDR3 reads TGTGCCAGCAGCGTAGTGGCGGGAGCTCGGAATGAGCAGTTCTTC.

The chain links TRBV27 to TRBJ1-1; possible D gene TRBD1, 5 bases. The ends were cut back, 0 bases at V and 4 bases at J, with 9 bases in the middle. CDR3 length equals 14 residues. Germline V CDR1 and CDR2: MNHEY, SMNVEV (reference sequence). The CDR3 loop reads CASSLSPGLTEAFF. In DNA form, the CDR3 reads TGTGCCAGCAGTTTATCCCCAGGGCTCACTGAAGCTTTCTTT.

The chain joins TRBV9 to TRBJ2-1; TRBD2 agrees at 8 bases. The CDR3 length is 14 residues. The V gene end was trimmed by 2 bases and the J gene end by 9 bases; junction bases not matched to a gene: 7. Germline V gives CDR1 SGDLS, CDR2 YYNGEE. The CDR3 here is CASSVSGSGGEQFF. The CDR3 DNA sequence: TGTGCCAGCAGCGTCAGCGGGAGTGGTGGTGAGCAGTTCTTC.

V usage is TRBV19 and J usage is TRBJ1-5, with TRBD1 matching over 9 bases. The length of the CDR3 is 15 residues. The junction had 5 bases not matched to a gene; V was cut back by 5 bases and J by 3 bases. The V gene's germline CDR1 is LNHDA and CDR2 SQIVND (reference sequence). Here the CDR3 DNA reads TGTGCCAGTAGTTCGACAGGGGGGCACAATCAGCCCCAGCATTTT. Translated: CASSSTGGHNQPQHF.

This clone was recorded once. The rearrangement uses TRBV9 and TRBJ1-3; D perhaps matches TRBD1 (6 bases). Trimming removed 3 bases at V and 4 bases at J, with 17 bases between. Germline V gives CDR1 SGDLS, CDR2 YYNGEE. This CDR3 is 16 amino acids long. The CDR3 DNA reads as TGTGCCAGCAGCGAACTCCGGGACACGGGAGGAAACACCATATATTTT. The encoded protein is CASSELRDTGGNTIYF. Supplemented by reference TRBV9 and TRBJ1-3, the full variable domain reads DSGVTQTPKHLITATGQRVTLRCSPRSGDLSVYWYQQSLDQGLQFLIQYYNGEERAKGNILERFSAQQFPDLHSELNLSSLELGDSALYFCASSELRDTGGNTIYFGEGSWLTVV.

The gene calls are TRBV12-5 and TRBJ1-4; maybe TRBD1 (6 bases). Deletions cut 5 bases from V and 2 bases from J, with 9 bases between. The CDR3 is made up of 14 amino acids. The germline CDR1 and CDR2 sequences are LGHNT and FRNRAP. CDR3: CASGTGYTNEKLFF. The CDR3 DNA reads TGTGCTAGTGGTACAGGGTACACTAATGAAAAACTGTTTTTT.

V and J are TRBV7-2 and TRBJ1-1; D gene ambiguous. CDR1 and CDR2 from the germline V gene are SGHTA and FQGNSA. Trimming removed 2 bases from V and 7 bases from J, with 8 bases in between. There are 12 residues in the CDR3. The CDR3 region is CASSLNTIEAFF. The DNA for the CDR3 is TGTGCCAGCAGCTTAAATACTATTGAAGCTTTCTTT. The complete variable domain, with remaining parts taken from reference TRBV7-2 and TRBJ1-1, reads GAGVSQSPSNKVTEKGKDVELRCDPISGHTALYWYRQSLGQGLEFLIYFQGNSAPDKSGLPSDRFSAERTGGSVSTLTIQRTQQEDSAVYLCASSLNTIEAFFGQGTRLTVV.

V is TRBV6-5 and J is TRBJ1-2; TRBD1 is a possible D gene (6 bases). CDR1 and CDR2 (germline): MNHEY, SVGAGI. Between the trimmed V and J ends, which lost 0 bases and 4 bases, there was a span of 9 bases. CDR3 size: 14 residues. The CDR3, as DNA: TGTGCCAGCAGTTACTCAGCAGGGGCCTATGGCTACACCTTC. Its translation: CASSYSAGAYGYTF.

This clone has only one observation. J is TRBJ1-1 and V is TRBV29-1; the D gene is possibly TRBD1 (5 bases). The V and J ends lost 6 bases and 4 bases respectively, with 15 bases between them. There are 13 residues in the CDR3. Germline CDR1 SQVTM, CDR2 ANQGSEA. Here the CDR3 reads CSVRQTTGTEAFF. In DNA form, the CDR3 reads TGCAGCGTCCGACAGACCACGGGCACTGAAGCTTTCTTT.

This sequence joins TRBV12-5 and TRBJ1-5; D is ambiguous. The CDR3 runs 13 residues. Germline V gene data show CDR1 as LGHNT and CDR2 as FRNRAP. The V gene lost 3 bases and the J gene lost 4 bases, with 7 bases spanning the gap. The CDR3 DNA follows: TGTGCTAGTGGTTTAGGACTTAATCAGCCCCAGCATTTT. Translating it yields CASGLGLNQPQHF.

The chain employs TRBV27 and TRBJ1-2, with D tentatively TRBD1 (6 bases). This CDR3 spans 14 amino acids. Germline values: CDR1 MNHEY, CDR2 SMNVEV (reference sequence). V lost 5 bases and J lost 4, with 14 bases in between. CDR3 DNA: TGTGCCAGCAGTGGGAGACAGGACCTCTATGGCTACACCTTC. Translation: CASSGRQDLYGYTF.

The CDR3 protein is CASRRENTEAFF. CDR3 nucleotides: TGTGCCAGCAGGCGGGAAAACACTGAAGCTTTCTTT. The chain links TRBV11-3 to TRBJ1-1; D not resolved. V lost 6 bases and J 2 bases, leaving 7 bases between the germline ends. The CDR3 length is 12 residues. Germline V lookup: CDR1 SGHNT, CDR2 YENEEA.

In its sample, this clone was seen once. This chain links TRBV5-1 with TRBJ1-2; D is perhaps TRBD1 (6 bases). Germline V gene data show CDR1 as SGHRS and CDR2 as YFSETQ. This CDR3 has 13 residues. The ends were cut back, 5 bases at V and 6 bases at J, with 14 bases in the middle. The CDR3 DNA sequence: TGCGCCAGCAGATTACAGGGTAATGATGGCTACACCTTC. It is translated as CASRLQGNDGYTF.

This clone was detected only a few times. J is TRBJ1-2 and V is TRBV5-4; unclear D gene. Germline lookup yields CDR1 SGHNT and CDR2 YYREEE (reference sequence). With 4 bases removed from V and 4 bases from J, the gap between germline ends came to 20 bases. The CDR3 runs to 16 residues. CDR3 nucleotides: TGTGCCAGCAGCCGAGGGTCGTCGGCAATTGGCTATGGCTACACCTTC. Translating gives CASSRGSSAIGYGYTF.

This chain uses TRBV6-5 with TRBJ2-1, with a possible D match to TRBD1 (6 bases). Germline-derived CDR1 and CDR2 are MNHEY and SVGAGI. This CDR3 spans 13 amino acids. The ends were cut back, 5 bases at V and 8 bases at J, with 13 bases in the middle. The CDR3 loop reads CASSRPGVDEQFF. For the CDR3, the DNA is TGTGCCAGCAGTCGGCCAGGGGTAGATGAGCAGTTCTTC.

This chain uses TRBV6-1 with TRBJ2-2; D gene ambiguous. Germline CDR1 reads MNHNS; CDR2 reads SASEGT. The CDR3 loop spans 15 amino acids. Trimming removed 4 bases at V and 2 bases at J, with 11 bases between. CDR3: CASSGYSPNTGELFF. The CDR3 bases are TGTGCCAGCAGTGGGTACTCCCCAAACACCGGGGAGCTGTTTTTT.

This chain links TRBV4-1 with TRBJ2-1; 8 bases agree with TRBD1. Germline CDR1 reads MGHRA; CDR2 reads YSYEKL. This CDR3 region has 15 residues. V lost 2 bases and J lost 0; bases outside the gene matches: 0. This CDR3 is CASSQTGGSYNEQFF. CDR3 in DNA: TGCGCCAGCAGCCAAACAGGGGGCTCCTACAATGAGCAGTTCTTC.

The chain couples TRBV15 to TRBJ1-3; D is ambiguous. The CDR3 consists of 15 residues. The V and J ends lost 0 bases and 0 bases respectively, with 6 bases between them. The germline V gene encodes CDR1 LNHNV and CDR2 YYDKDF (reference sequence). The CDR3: CATSRDPGSGNTIYF. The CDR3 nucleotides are TGTGCCACCAGCAGAGATCCCGGCTCTGGAAACACCATATATTTT. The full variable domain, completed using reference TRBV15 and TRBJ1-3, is DAMVIQNPRYQVTQFGKPVTLSCSQTLNHNVMYWYQQKSSQAPKLLFHYYDKDFNNEADTPDNFQSRRPNTSFCFLDIRSPGLGDTAMYLCATSRDPGSGNTIYFGEGSWLTVV.